The 5 T cell receptor beta chains presented below share a single source sample, sequenced in a study of blood T cell repertoires in COVID-19. Profiling relied on immunoSEQ multiplex PCR, and the TCRdb table lists in-frame clones only, not all of them. Among fewer than 300,000 clones, roughly 83% were seen once, and the ten largest hold under 3%. The sample was peripheral blood. Receptor source: a woman between 65 and 79 years old with active or convalescent COVID-19.

The chain couples TRBV2 to TRBJ2-1; 8 bases map to TRBD2. The germline V gene has CDR1 SNHLY and CDR2 FYNNEI. The CDR3 totals 15 residues. V lost 8 bases and J lost 8; bases outside the gene matches: 14. The CDR3 DNA reads as TGTGCCAGCTCTAAAGGCGGGGGGACTGGGGATGAGCAGTTCTTC. This sequence encodes CASSKGGGTGDEQFF.

This chain joins TRBV7-8 and TRBJ2-1, with D tentatively TRBD2 (5 bases). CDR1 SGHVS and CDR2 FQNEAQ come from the germline V gene. V dropped 1 base and J dropped 0 bases, with 7 bases sitting between them. This CDR3 contains 15 residues. The CDR3 sequence: CASSLGSGSYNEQFF. As DNA, the CDR3 is TGTGCCAGCAGCTTAGGAAGCGGCTCCTACAATGAGCAGTTCTTC.

J is TRBJ1-6 and V is TRBV25-1, with D unresolved. Germline loops: CDR1 MGHDK, CDR2 SYGVNS. Trimming stripped 3 bases from V and 7 bases from J, with 13 bases between. CDR3 size: 15 residues. The CDR3 region has the DNA TGTGCCAGCAGTGATACGCTACCGATGAATTCACCCCTCCACTTT. It specifies CASSDTLPMNSPLHF.

Details on this clone: One end of the junction is discordant with germline, which a read error may explain. The V and J genes are TRBV7-9 and TRBJ2-2; 7 positions agree with TRBD1. The CDR3 contains 15 residues. Germline V gene sequence: CDR1 SEHNR, CDR2 FQNEAQ (reference sequence). As DNA, the CDR3 is TGTGCCAGCGGCTTAGACAGGGTCGGAACCGGGGAGCTGTTTTTT. Encoded protein: CASGLDRVGTGELFF.

Of note for this clone: Other nucleotide sequences in the sample specify the same CDR3. The chain employs TRBV19 and TRBJ2-2, with no clear D. The CDR3 extends over 12 amino acids. Germline V gives CDR1 LNHDA, CDR2 SQIVND (reference sequence). Trimming shortened V by 5 bases and J by 3 bases, and 4 bases separated the two germline ends. The CDR3 sequence is CASSPYTGELFF. CDR3 coding DNA: TGTGCCAGTAGTCCGTACACCGGGGAGCTGTTTTTT.